Ten or more counts support the clone carrying this T cell receptor beta chain. Antigen unknown. Each 20-30 mg portion of unsorted bulk tissue served as the source for co-extraction of RNA and DNA. Every tumor yielded five separate sampled regions. A primer matching the constant region was used to make TCR beta cDNA from 500 to 650 ng of total RNA. Three nested multiplex PCR rounds of slightly modified ARM-PCR generated TCR beta libraries. In the first two PCR rounds, TRBV1-TRBV30 forward primers were paired with a C-beta reverse primer, and each round lasted about 10 cycles. TCRdb re-called the multiplex PCR reads through MiXCR, storing one row per CDR3 protein. The repertoire has roughly 30,000 distinct CDR3 sequences, approximately 76% of them found once; the top ten carry more than 30%. The data derive from a study of tumor-infiltrating lymphocytes in primary liver carcinoma. Study context: Participating patients were men and women between 30 and 69 years old. Lesions, classed as T1-T3 N0M0, spanned roughly 4.2 to 11 cm across. Whole-study results and caveats: It was tumor-adjacent and tumor-blood pairs that overlapped less than tumor region pairs did.

V was shortened by 1 base and J by 1 base, with 8 bases between the two germline ends. Germline CDR1 is SGHNT and CDR2 is YENEEA. This CDR3 comprises 15 residues. The specimen was liver tumor tissue from sampling region 3. Subset: tumor region T3, left-lateral pole. The rearrangement links TRBV11-3 to TRBJ2-1; D unclear. The receptor comes from a woman aged 25 to 39 with primary liver carcinoma and hepatitis B virus infection. CDR3 bases: TGTGCCAGCAGCTTAGGCGTCGGTTCCTACAATGAGCAGTTCTTC. Its protein product is CASSLGVGSYNEQFF.